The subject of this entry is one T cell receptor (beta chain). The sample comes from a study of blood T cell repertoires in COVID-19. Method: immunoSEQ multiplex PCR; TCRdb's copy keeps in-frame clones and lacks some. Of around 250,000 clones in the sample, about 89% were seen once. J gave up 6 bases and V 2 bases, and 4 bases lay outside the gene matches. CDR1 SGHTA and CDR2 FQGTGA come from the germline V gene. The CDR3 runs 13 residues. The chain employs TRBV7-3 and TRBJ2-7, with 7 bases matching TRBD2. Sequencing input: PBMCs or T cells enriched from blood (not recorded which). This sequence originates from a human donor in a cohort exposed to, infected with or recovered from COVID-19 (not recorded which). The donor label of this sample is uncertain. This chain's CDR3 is CASSLLGGSEQYF. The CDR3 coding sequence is TGTGCCAGCAGCTTACTAGGCGGGAGCGAGCAGTACTTC.